What follows are 25 T cell receptor beta chains derived from one specimen sequenced in a study of blood T cell repertoires in COVID-19 (dated by TCRdb to 2018 to 2021). The library came from the immunoSEQ multiplex PCR assay. TCRdb limited this immuneACCESS table to in-frame rearrangements with V and J called. A share of clones is missing; checked studies link under half to unresolved V genes, and the rest is unexplained. The sample yields about 120,000 clones; 71% were counted once. About 0.85% of the sample rests with the top ten. Sequencing was performed on peripheral blood. Every receptor here comes from a human donor with acute or convalescent COVID-19. The donor label of this sample is uncertain.

The V gene is TRBV7-8, the J gene TRBJ1-4, with TRBD1 matching over 7 bases. Losses at the gene ends were 5 bases for V and 4 bases for J; bases not matched to a gene: 1. Germline values: CDR1 SGHVS, CDR2 FQNEAQ. The CDR3 extends over 13 amino acids. The CDR3 nucleotides are TGTGCCAGCAGCCGACAGGGTAATGAAAAACTGTTTTTT. This translates into CASSRQGNEKLFF. Using reference TRBV7-8 and TRBJ1-4 for the parts outside the CDR3, the full variable domain is GAGVSQSPRYKVAKRGQDVALRCDPISGHVSLFWYQQALGQGPEFLTYFQNEAQLDKSGLPSDRFFAERPEGSVSTLKIQRTQQEDSAVYLCASSRQGNEKLFFGSGTQLSVL.

This rearrangement joins TRBV11-2 to TRBJ1-1; 9 bases fit TRBD1. Germline V CDR1 and CDR2: SGHAT, FQNNGV. This CDR3 has 16 residues. V lost 6 bases and J lost 7; bases outside the gene matches: 15. DNA of the CDR3: TGTGCCAGCAGGTCCGGGACAGGGAATTACATTAATGAAGCTTTCTTT. Its translation: CASRSGTGNYINEAFF.

The gene calls are TRBV6-5 and TRBJ1-2; 7 bases map to TRBD1. The V gene's germline CDR1 is MNHEY and CDR2 SVGAGI. The ends lost 7 bases at V and 2 bases at J; junction bases unmatched: 4. This CDR3 region has 13 residues. In nucleotides, the CDR3 is TGTGCCAGCACCAGACAGGGAAACTATGGCTACACCTTC. It specifies CASTRQGNYGYTF.

This clone was observed a few times. The V and J genes are TRBV7-9 and TRBJ2-7; TRBD1 agrees at 7 bases. The V gene's germline CDR1 is SEHNR and CDR2 FQNEAQ (reference sequence). This CDR3 is built from 16 residues. The trim removed 1 base at V and 3 bases at J, leaving 9 bases unmatched. CDR3 sequence (DNA): TGTGCCAGCAGCTTAGTGGGGCAGGGGGTCCGCTACGAGCAGTACTTC. Translation: CASSLVGQGVRYEQYF. The full variable domain, rest sourced from reference TRBV7-9 and TRBJ2-7, is DTGVSQNPRHKITKRGQNVTFRCDPISEHNRLYWYRQTLGQGPEFLTYFQNEAQLEKSRLLSDRFSAERPKGSFSTLEIQRTEQGDSAMYLCASSLVGQGVRYEQYFGPGTRLTVT.

This clone turned up a few times. This rearrangement joins TRBV11-2 to TRBJ2-3; perhaps TRBD2 as D (5 bases). Germline CDR1 is SGHAT and CDR2 is FQNNGV. This CDR3 is 17 amino acids long. The V gene lost 0 bases and the J gene lost 2 bases, with 15 bases spanning the gap. CDR3 residues: CASSLDGVGRNTDTQYF. The CDR3 region has the DNA TGTGCCAGCAGCTTAGACGGGGTGGGCAGAAACACAGATACGCAGTATTTT.

This clone was seen once. V usage is TRBV30 and J usage is TRBJ1-5; no clear D gene. The germline CDR1 and CDR2 sequences are GTSNPN and SVGIG (reference sequence). This CDR3 contains 18 residues. V gave up 3 bases and J gave up 5 bases, with 26 bases separating them. In nucleotides, the CDR3 is TGTGCCTGGAGCCTGAAGGTGGAGCCTCAGTGGCGTGATCAGCCCCAGCATTTT. This gives the protein CAWSLKVEPQWRDQPQHF.

This chain uses TRBV25-1 with TRBJ2-3; TRBD2 aligns across 12 bases. Looked up from germline, CDR1 is MGHDK and CDR2 is SYGVNS. The ends lost 0 bases at V and 5 bases at J; junction bases unmatched: 6. The CDR3 spans 17 residues. The CDR3 sequence is CASSEYGATSGRDTQYF. The CDR3 DNA is TGTGCCAGCAGTGAATATGGTGCGACTAGCGGGAGAGATACGCAGTATTTT.

This clone was seen only a few times. The rearrangement links TRBV6-5 to TRBJ1-1; D is possibly TRBD1 (5 bases). Germline CDR1 is MNHEY and CDR2 is SVGAGI. There are 14 residues in the CDR3. Between the trimmed V and J ends, which lost 2 bases and 4 bases, there was a span of 11 bases. The CDR3, as DNA: TGTGCCAGCAGTTACGTGCAGGGAGGCACTGAAGCTTTCTTT. Its translation: CASSYVQGGTEAFF.

The rearrangement links TRBV3-1 (or the pseudogene TRBV3-2) to TRBJ1-1; TRBD1 matches 10 bases. Germline V lookup: CDR1 LGHDT, CDR2 YNNKEL (reference sequence). The length of the CDR3 is 15 residues. V shed 5 bases and J 1 base; nucleotides not matched to a gene: 4. For the CDR3, the DNA is TGTGCCAGCAGCGATCGACAGGGGGCGAACACTGAAGCTTTCTTT. It specifies CASSDRQGANTEAFF.

The chain has TRBV19 and TRBJ2-2, with D possibly TRBD1 on 6 matching bases. The CDR3 extends over 17 amino acids. The germline V gene encodes CDR1 LNHDA and CDR2 SQIVND (reference sequence). Trimming pared 3 bases from V and 2 bases from J, leaving 16 bases between. The CDR3 region is CASSMWAGDLNTGELFF. The CDR3, as DNA: TGTGCCAGTAGTATGTGGGCAGGGGACCTAAACACCGGGGAGCTGTTTTTT.

The chain recombines TRBV10-1 with TRBJ1-2; a possible D gene is TRBD1 (6 bases). The CDR3 is 12 amino acids. Germline V gene lookup returns CDR1 WNHNN and CDR2 SYGVQD (reference sequence). Trimming removed 9 bases at V and 10 bases at J, with 18 bases between. CDR3 in DNA: TGCGCCAGAAACAGGGTTTGCTGCGTCTACACCTTC. It yields the protein CARNRVCCVYTF.

This chain uses TRBV7-9 with TRBJ1-2; 9 nucleotides align to TRBD1. In germline, CDR1 is SEHNR, CDR2 FQNEAQ (reference sequence). This CDR3 region has 15 residues. V lost 4 bases to trimming and J lost 8 bases; unmatched junction nucleotides: 11. CDR3: CASSYSGTGSGGYTF. In DNA form, the CDR3 reads TGTGCCAGCAGCTATTCCGGGACAGGGAGTGGAGGCTACACCTTC.

V is TRBV29-1 and J is TRBJ2-7; D gene unclear. V gave up 7 bases and J gave up 2 bases, with 12 bases separating them. The germline gives CDR1 SQVTM, CDR2 ANQGSEA. CDR3 length: 12 residues. For the CDR3, the DNA is TGCAGCGCCAGCGACGGAGCCTACGAGCAGTACTTC. Translating gives CSASDGAYEQYF.

CDR3 coding DNA: TGTGCCAGCAGCTTATCAGCGGGGAGCTCCTACGAGCAGTACTTC. This sequence encodes CASSLSAGSSYEQYF. The chain recombines TRBV11-1 with TRBJ2-7; TRBD2 matches 7 bases. The germline CDR1 and CDR2 sequences are SGHAT and FQDESV (reference sequence). The CDR3 extends over 15 amino acids. After removal of 2 bases from V and 0 bases from J, the junction contained 4 bases not matched to a gene.

This sequence joins TRBV6-6 and TRBJ1-1, with TRBD1 identical over 9 bases. Germline V gives CDR1 MNHNY, CDR2 SVGAGI (reference sequence). J was trimmed by 3 bases and V by 4 bases; bases with no gene match: 6. This CDR3 comprises 15 residues. The CDR3, as DNA: TGTGCCAGCAGTTGGGGACAGGGAGGGGACACTGAAGCTTTCTTT. Protein sequence: CASSWGQGGDTEAFF.

In this sample, this clone turned up many times. The CDR3 is CASSPVGGLAGNTGELFF. Written as DNA, the CDR3 is TGTGCCAGCAGTCCAGTAGGAGGACTAGCGGGGAACACCGGGGAGCTGTTTTTT. The chain carries TRBV6-4 and TRBJ2-2; 11 bases are shared with TRBD2. V lost 5 bases, J lost 1 base, and 9 bases stayed unmatched. There are 18 residues in the CDR3. Germline V gene data show CDR1 as MRHNA and CDR2 as SNTAGT.

This sequence joins TRBV24-1 and TRBJ2-2; tentatively, D is TRBD1 (6 bases). The CDR3 is made up of 13 amino acids. The germline gives CDR1 KGHDR, CDR2 SFDVKD. V was pared by 5 bases and J by 9 bases, with 12 bases between. The CDR3 DNA sequence: TGTGCCACCAGTGCCTACAGGGAGTGGGAGCTGTTTTTT. It specifies CATSAYREWELFF.

The CDR3 DNA follows: TGCGCCAGCAGCTCCGGGACAGGGGTGGAAAACGAGCAGTACTTC. Its protein is CASSSGTGVENEQYF. V gene TRBV10-1 combines with J gene TRBJ2-7; 10 bases are shared with TRBD1. The V segment lost 6 bases and the J segment 5 bases; nucleotides outside the gene matches: 10. Germline CDR1 reads WNHNN; CDR2 reads SYGVQD (reference sequence). The CDR3 runs 15 residues.

The chain carries TRBV14 and TRBJ2-3; 10 positions match TRBD2. V lost 0 bases, J lost 0 bases, and 3 bases stayed unmatched. This CDR3 is 17 amino acids long. Germline CDR1 and CDR2: SGHDN and FVKESK. The CDR3 is CASSQDLAGASTDTQYF. For the CDR3, the DNA is TGTGCCAGCAGCCAAGACCTAGCGGGGGCTAGCACAGATACGCAGTATTTT.

The rearrangement uses TRBV5-4 and TRBJ2-7; 8 nucleotides agree with TRBD1. Germline CDR1 SGHNT, CDR2 YYREEE (reference sequence). The CDR3 is made up of 13 amino acids. The junction had 5 bases not matched to a gene; V was cut back by 2 bases and J by 7 bases. As DNA, the CDR3 is TGTGCCAGCAGCTTTGGACAGGGTCTGGAGCAGTACGTC. This sequence encodes CASSFGQGLEQYV.

The chain employs TRBV15 and TRBJ1-1, with 10 bases matching TRBD1. Germline CDR1 is LNHNV and CDR2 is YYDKDF (reference sequence). This CDR3 contains 16 residues. Trimming removed 1 base from V and 3 bases from J; junction bases left unmatched: 5. The CDR3 bases are TGTGCCACCAGCAGAGGATGGACAGGGGGGGACACTGAAGCTTTCTTT. Its protein product is CATSRGWTGGDTEAFF.

The V call is TRBV4-1, the J call TRBJ2-3; possible D gene TRBD2, 7 bases. Deletions cut 1 base from V and 4 bases from J, with 21 bases between. Per the germline V gene, CDR1 is MGHRA and CDR2 is YSYEKL. The CDR3 is made up of 18 amino acids. CDR3 bases: TGCGCCAGCAGCCAAGGGCGGCTAGGGGGGGGGCCCGCAGATACGCAGTATTTT. It translates to CASSQGRLGGGPADTQYF.

The V gene is TRBV6-2 or TRBV6-3, the J gene TRBJ2-2; 8 bases agree with TRBD1. The V gene end was trimmed by 6 bases and the J gene end by 0 bases; junction bases not matched to a gene: 9. Germline assignment: CDR1 MNHEY and CDR2 SVGEGT. CDR3 size: 17 residues. CDR3 residues: CASSSNAGGANTGELFF. CDR3 sequence (DNA): TGTGCCAGCAGCTCTAATGCAGGGGGCGCGAACACCGGGGAGCTGTTTTTT.

This clone has a handful of counts. The gene calls are TRBV7-2 and TRBJ2-7; maybe TRBD1 (5 bases). Trimming shortened V by 5 bases and J by 1 base, and 21 bases separated the two germline ends. Germline V gene sequence: CDR1 SGHTA, CDR2 FQGNSA. The CDR3 length is 17 residues. The CDR3 bases are TGTGCCAGCAGCCAGAATAGACCAGGGTCTGTATCCTACGAGCAGTACTTC. This sequence encodes CASSQNRPGSVSYEQYF.

The chain joins TRBV5-1 to TRBJ1-3; D not resolved. CDR3 length: 15 amino acids. Germline values: CDR1 SGHRS, CDR2 YFSETQ. V dropped 4 bases and J dropped 2 bases, with 13 bases sitting between them. The CDR3 DNA follows: TGCGCCAGCAGCCCCCTCGGGGTTGCTGGAAACACCATATATTTT. Translating gives CASSPLGVAGNTIYF.